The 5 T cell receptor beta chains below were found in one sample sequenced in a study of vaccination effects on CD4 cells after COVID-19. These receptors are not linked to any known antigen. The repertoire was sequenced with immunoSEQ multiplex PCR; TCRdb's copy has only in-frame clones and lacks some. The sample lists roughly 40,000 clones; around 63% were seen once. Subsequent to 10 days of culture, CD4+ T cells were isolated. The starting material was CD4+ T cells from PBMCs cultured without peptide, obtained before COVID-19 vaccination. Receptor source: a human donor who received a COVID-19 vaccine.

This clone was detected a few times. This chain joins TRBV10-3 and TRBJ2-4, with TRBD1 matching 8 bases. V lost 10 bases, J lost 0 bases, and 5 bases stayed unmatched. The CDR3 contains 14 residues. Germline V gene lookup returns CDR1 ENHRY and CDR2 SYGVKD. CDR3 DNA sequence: TGTGCCACAGGGACAGGATCAGCCAAAAACATTCAGTACTTC. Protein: CATGTGSAKNIQYF.

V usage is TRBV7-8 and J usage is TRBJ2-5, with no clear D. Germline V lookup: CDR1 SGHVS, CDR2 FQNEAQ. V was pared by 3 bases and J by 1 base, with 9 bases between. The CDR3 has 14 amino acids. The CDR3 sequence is CASSFGWIQETQYF. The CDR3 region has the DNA TGTGCCAGCAGCTTTGGTTGGATCCAAGAGACCCAGTACTTC.

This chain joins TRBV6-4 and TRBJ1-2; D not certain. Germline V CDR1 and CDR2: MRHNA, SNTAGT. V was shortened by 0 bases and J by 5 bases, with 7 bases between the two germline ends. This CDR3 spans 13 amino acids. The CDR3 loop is CASSDSSRYGYTF. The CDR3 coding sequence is TGTGCCAGCAGTGACTCGTCCCGGTATGGCTACACCTTC.

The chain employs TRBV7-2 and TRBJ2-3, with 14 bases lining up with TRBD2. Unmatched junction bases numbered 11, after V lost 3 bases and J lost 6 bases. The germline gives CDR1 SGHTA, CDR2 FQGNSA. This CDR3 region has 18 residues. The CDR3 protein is CASSFGSGTSGSGDTQYF. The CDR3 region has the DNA TGTGCCAGCAGCTTTGGATCCGGGACTAGCGGGAGTGGGGATACGCAGTATTTT.

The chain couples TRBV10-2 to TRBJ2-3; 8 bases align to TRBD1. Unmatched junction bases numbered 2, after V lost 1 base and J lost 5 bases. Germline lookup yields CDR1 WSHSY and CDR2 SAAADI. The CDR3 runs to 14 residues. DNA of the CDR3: TGCGCCAGCAGTGAGTTGGGACAGGAAGATACGCAGTATTTT. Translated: CASSELGQEDTQYF.